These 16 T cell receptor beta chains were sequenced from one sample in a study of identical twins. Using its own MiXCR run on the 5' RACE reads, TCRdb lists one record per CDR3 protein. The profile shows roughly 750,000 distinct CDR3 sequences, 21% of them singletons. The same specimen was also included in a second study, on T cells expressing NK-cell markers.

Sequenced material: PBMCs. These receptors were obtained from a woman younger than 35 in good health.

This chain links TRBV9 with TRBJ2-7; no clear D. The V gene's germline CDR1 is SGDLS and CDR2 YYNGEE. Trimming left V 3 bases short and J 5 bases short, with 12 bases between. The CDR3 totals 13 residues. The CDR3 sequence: CASSGDKTHEQYF. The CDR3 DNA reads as TGTGCCAGCAGCGGCGACAAAACCCACGAGCAGTACTTC.

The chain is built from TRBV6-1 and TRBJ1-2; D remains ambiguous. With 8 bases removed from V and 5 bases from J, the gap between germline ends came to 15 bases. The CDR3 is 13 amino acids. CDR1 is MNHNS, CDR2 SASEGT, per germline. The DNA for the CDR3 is TGTGCCAGCCGGGAGACGGGGTTTTATGGCTACACCTTC. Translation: CASRETGFYGYTF.

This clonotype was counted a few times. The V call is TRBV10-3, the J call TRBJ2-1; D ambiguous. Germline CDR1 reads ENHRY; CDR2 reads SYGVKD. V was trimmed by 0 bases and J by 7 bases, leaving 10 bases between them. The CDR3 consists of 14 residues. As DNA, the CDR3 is TGTGCCATCAGTGAGTCGCGGTTAGAGAATGAGCAGTTCTTC. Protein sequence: CAISESRLENEQFF.

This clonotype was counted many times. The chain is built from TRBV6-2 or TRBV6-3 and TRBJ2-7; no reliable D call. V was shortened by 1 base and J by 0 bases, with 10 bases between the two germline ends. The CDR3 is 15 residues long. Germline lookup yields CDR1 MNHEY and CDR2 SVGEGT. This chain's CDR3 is CASSYLRLSSYEQYF. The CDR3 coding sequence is TGTGCCAGCAGTTACTTGCGCCTTAGCTCCTACGAGCAGTACTTC.

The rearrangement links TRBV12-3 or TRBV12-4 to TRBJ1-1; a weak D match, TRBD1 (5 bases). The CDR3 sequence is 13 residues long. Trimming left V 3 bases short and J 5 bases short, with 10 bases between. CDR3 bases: TGTGCCAGCAGTTTTGGGGGGAAAACTGAAGCTTTCTTT. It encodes CASSFGGKTEAFF.

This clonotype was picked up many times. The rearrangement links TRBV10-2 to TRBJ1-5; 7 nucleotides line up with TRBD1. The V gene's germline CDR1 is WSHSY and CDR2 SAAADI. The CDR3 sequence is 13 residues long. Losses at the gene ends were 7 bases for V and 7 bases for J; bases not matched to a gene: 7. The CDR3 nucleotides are TGCGCCAGCACCTCGACAGGGAACCAGCCCCAGCATTTT. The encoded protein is CASTSTGNQPQHF.

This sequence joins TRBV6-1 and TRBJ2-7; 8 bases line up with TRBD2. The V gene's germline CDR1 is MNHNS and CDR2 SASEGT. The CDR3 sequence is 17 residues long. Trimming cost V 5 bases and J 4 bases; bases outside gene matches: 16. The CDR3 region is CASSPSMLQRESYEQYF. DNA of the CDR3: TGTGCCAGCAGTCCGTCCATGCTCCAGCGGGAGAGTTACGAGCAGTACTTC.

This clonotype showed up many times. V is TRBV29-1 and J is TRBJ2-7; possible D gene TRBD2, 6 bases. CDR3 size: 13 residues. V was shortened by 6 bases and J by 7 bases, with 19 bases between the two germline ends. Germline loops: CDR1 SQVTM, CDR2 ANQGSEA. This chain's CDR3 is CSVAFSRGGEQYF. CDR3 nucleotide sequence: TGCAGCGTGGCCTTCTCTAGGGGAGGAGAGCAGTACTTC.

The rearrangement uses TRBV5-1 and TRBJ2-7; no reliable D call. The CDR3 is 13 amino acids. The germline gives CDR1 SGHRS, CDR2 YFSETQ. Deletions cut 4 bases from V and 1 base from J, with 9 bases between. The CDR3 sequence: CASSRTESYEQYF. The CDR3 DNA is TGCGCCAGCAGCCGCACAGAGTCCTACGAGCAGTACTTC.

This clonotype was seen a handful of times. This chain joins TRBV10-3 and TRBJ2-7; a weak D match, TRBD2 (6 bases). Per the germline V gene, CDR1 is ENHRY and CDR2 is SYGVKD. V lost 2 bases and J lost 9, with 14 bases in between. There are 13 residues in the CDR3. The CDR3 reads CAISEGRRELQYF. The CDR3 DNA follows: TGTGCCATCAGTGAGGGTAGGCGGGAACTGCAGTACTTC.

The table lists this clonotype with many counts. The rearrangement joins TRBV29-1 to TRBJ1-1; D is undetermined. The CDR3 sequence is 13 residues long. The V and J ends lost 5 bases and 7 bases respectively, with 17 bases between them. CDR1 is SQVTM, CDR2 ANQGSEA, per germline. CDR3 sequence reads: CSVSPAWGDEAFF. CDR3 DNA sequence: TGCAGCGTTAGTCCTGCCTGGGGTGATGAAGCTTTCTTT.

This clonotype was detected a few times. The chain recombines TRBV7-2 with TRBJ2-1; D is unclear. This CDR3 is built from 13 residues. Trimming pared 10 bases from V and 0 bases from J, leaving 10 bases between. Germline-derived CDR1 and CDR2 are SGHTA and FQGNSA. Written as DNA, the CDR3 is TGTGCCACCGGCTTTTCCTCCTACAATGAGCAGTTCTTC. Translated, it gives CATGFSSYNEQFF.

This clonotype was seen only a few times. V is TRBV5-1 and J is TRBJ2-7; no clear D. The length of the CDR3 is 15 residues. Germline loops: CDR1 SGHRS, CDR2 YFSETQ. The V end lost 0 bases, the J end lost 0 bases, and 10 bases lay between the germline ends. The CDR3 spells CASSLDPGSSYEQYF. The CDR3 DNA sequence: TGCGCCAGCAGCTTGGATCCGGGTAGCTCCTACGAGCAGTACTTC.

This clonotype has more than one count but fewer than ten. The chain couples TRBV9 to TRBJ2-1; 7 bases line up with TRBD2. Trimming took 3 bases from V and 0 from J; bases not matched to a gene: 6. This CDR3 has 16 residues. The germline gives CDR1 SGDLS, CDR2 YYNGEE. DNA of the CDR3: TGTGCCAGCAGCGCCACCGCGGGGGTCTCCTACAATGAGCAGTTCTTC. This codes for CASSATAGVSYNEQFF. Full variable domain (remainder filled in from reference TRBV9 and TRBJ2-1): DSGVTQTPKHLITATGQRVTLRCSPRSGDLSVYWYQQSLDQGLQFLIQYYNGEERAKGNILERFSAQQFPDLHSELNLSSLELGDSALYFCASSATAGVSYNEQFFGPGTRLTVL.

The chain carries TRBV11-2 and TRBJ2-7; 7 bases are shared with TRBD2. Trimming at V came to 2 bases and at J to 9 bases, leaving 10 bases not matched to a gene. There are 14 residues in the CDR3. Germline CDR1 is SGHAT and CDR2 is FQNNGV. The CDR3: CASSLNRDQRGQYF. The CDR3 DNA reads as TGTGCCAGCAGCTTAAACCGGGACCAGCGGGGGCAGTACTTC.

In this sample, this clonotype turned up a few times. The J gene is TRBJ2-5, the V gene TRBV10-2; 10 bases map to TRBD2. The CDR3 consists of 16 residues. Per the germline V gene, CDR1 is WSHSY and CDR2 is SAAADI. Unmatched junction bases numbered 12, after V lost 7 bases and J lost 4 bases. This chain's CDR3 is CASTLSGRAGRETQYF. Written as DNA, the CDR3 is TGCGCCAGCACCCTGAGCGGGAGGGCCGGTCGAGAGACCCAGTACTTC.